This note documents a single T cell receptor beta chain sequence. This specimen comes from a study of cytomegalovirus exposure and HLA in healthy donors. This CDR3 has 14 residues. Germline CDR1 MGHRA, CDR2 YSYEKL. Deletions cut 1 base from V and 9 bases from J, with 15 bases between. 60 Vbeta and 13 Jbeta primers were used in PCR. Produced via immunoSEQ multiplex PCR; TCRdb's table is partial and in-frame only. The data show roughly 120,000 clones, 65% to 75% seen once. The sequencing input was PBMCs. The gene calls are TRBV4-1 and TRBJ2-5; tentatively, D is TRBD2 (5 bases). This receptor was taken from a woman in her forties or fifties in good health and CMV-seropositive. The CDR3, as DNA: TGCGCCAGCAGCCAAGTAGAGGGCCTCGGGGCCCAGTACTTC. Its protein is CASSQVEGLGAQYF.